Here is one T cell receptor (beta chain) with its context. Its antigen is still unknown. The CDR3 has 14 amino acids. In germline, CDR1 is DFQATT, CDR2 SNEGSKA (reference sequence). The ends were cut back, 0 bases at V and 6 bases at J, with 12 bases in the middle. Sample-barcoded 5' priming and a J-beta primer mix drove a second PCR of roughly 7 to 11 cycles. One entry per CDR3 protein, called by TCRdb with MiXCR from the 5' RACE reads. This sample has about 930,000 distinct CDR3 sequences, with approximately 32% found just once. These data are taken from a study of blood T cells in healthy people across ages. Whole-study findings and limits: Observed TCR beta diversity showed a strong correlation with the percentage of naive T cells as measured by flow cytometry. Roughly linearly, TCR beta diversity per million T cells fell as age increased.

The same specimen was also included in a second study, on T cells of mothers and their children. In that study: Related and unrelated pairs show TCR recombination output that thymic selection shapes similarly.

Sequencing input: blood. The clonotype was recovered from a woman in her thirties or forties in good health. The chain uses TRBV20-1 and TRBJ1-5; D gene ambiguous. The CDR3 DNA reads as TGCAGTGCTAGAGATCGAGTAGGGCTTCAGCCCCAGCATTTT. Residues: CSARDRVGLQPQHF.